Sequencing of this T cell receptor beta chain was carried out in a study of blood T cell repertoires in COVID-19. Generated by immunoSEQ multiplex PCR, the TCRdb table keeps only in-frame clones and is missing some. This sample has 140,000 to 150,000 clones; about 86% occur once, and the top ten carry about 7.5%. V was cut by 7 bases and J by 2 bases, with 12 bases left in between. Germline-derived CDR1 and CDR2 are SGDLS and YYNGEE. This CDR3 is built from 13 residues. The J gene is TRBJ1-2, the V gene TRBV9, with D possibly matching TRBD1 (5 bases). The sequence was obtained from a human donor in a cohort sampled during active COVID-19. Source material: peripheral blood. CDR3 in DNA: TGTGCCAGCCAGCGGGACGAAAACTATGGCTACACCTTC. Translation: CASQRDENYGYTF.